Presented here are 30 T cell receptor beta chains from one specimen sequenced in a study of OX40 agonist ivuxolimab in advanced cancers. Data came from immunoSEQ multiplex PCR; TCRdb stores just in-frame clones and leaves some out. Of about 53,000 clones listed, roughly 88% are singletons. Here the sequenced sample was CD4+ or CD8+ T cells sorted from blood, taken in a trial of the OX40 agonist ivuxolimab. The receptor source for this set is an adult with an advanced solid tumor such as melanoma, head and neck, liver or kidney cancer.

Comments on this clone: Relative to the germline gene, one junction end is altered; a read error may explain this. This chain connects TRBV7-8 to TRBJ2-7; tentatively, D is TRBD1 (5 bases). Per the germline V gene, CDR1 is SGHVS and CDR2 is FQNEAQ. This CDR3 has 12 residues. The CDR3 is CASSPRIGHFLF. The CDR3 bases are TGTGCCAGCAGCCCCCGTATCGGACATTTTCTGTTC.

The chain carries TRBV30 and TRBJ1-2; perhaps TRBD1 as D (5 bases). Germline CDR1 and CDR2: GTSNPN and SVGIG (reference sequence). This CDR3 is built from 12 residues. Trimming took off 2 bases at V and 7 bases at J, with 11 bases between the two ends. This CDR3 reads CAWSIPGRGYTF. The CDR3 DNA reads as TGTGCCTGGAGTATCCCGGGACGTGGCTACACCTTC.

This rearrangement joins TRBV19 to TRBJ2-3, with TRBD2 identical over 9 bases. V shed 6 bases, J shed 1 base, and the junction held 5 bases outside the gene matches. The CDR3 loop spans 15 amino acids. CDR1 is LNHDA and CDR2 is SQIVND in the germline V gene (reference sequence). The CDR3 region is CASRNPSGGTDTQYF. CDR3 in DNA: TGTGCCAGTAGGAACCCTAGCGGGGGCACAGATACGCAGTATTTT.

The V and J genes are TRBV7-9 and TRBJ2-3; 8 nucleotides line up with TRBD2. The CDR3 has 17 amino acids. The germline V gene has CDR1 SEHNR and CDR2 FQNEAQ (reference sequence). Trimming took 4 bases from V and 1 from J; bases not matched to a gene: 10. For the CDR3, the DNA is TGTGCCAGCAGCTCTCAAGGGGCTAGCGGGCGCACAGATACGCAGTATTTT. Its protein is CASSSQGASGRTDTQYF. The full variable domain, in which reference TRBV7-9 and TRBJ2-3 provide the parts outside the CDR3, is DTGVSQNPRHKITKRGQNVTFRCDPISEHNRLYWYRQTLGQGPEFLTYFQNEAQLEKSRLLSDRFSAERPKGSFSTLEIQRTEQGDSAMYLCASSSQGASGRTDTQYFGPGTRLTVL.

The chain links TRBV4-2 to TRBJ1-2; perhaps TRBD1 as D (6 bases). Deletions cut 4 bases from V and 5 bases from J, with 17 bases between. CDR1 and CDR2 from the germline V gene are LGHNA and YNFKEQ. The length of the CDR3 is 15 residues. The CDR3: CASSLQSDSTYGYTF. The CDR3 DNA is TGTGCCAGCAGCCTGCAGTCGGACAGCACATATGGCTACACCTTC.

The rearrangement joins TRBV18 to TRBJ2-7, with 7 bases fitting TRBD2. Germline V gives CDR1 KGHSH, CDR2 LQKENI. This CDR3 spans 15 amino acids. The V and J ends lost 0 bases and 4 bases, in that order; junction bases with no gene match: 6. The CDR3 loop is CASSPPGEGKYEQYF. The CDR3 bases are TGTGCCAGCTCACCACCGGGGGAGGGGAAATACGAGCAGTACTTC.

The chain employs TRBV7-2 and TRBJ2-5; D might be TRBD2 (5 bases). Germline values: CDR1 SGHTA, CDR2 FQGNSA. The CDR3 contains 16 residues. Trimming took 1 base from V and 5 from J, leaving 17 bases between them. The CDR3 protein is CASSLGRARARETQYF. As DNA, the CDR3 is TGTGCCAGCAGCTTAGGGCGCGCGCGGGCCCGGGAGACCCAGTACTTC.

The CDR3 DNA reads TGTGCCAGTAGTAGGGATCCGAACGAAGAGACCCAGTACTTC. It encodes CASSRDPNEETQYF. The chain has TRBV19 and TRBJ2-5; D is unresolved. The V gene lost 4 bases and the J gene lost 3 bases, with 12 bases spanning the gap. CDR3 length: 14 amino acids. Germline CDR1 LNHDA, CDR2 SQIVND (reference sequence). Based on the CDR3 plus reference TRBV19 and TRBJ2-5, the full variable domain is DGGITQSPKYLFRKEGQNVTLSCEQNLNHDAMYWYRQDPGQGLRLIYYSQIVNDFQKGDIAEGYSVSREKKESFPLTVTSAQKNPTAFYLCASSRDPNEETQYFGPGTRLLVL.

The chain uses TRBV6-1 and TRBJ1-2; 8 nucleotides agree with TRBD1. Germline loops: CDR1 MNHNS, CDR2 SASEGT. This CDR3 region has 13 residues. V shed 6 bases and J 8 bases; nucleotides not matched to a gene: 8. CDR3 amino acids: CASRETGVGGYTF. The CDR3 nucleotides read TGTGCCAGCAGGGAGACAGGGGTAGGCGGCTACACCTTC.

The rearrangement links TRBV28 to TRBJ1-4; D perhaps matches TRBD1 (6 bases). The CDR3 has 15 amino acids. V was shortened by 7 bases and J by 4 bases, with 16 bases between the two germline ends. Germline CDR1 MDHEN, CDR2 SYDVKM. The CDR3 DNA is TGTGCCAGCAAGACGGGGGGCTATAATAATGAAAAACTGTTTTTT. This encodes CASKTGGYNNEKLFF. Drawing the rest from reference TRBV28 and TRBJ1-4, the complete variable domain is DVKVTQSSRYLVKRTGEKVFLECVQDMDHENMFWYRQDPGLGLRLIYFSYDVKMKEKGDIPEGYSVSREKKERFSLILESASTNQTSMYLCASKTGGYNNEKLFFGSGTQLSVL.

Points on this clone: The same CDR3 also results from other DNA sequences found in this sample. The chain is built from TRBV10-3 and TRBJ2-7; D gene unclear. V lost 6 bases to trimming and J lost 4 bases, with 7 bases between them. CDR3 length equals 11 residues. The germline V gene has CDR1 ENHRY and CDR2 SYGVKD. The CDR3 sequence is CAIRQTYEQYF. In DNA, the CDR3 is TGTGCCATCAGGCAAACTTACGAGCAGTACTTC.

This clone was seen a single time. This chain joins TRBV7-9 and TRBJ2-1, with a tentative D call TRBD2 (5 bases). The germline V gene has CDR1 SEHNR and CDR2 FQNEAQ (reference sequence). The CDR3 extends over 12 amino acids. V was pared by 2 bases and J by 10 bases, with 9 bases between. The CDR3 spells CASSLLAMEQFF. The DNA of the CDR3 is TGTGCCAGCAGCTTATTAGCGATGGAGCAGTTCTTC.

This clone showed up just once. The gene calls are TRBV6-5 and TRBJ2-7; TRBD1 is a possible D gene (6 bases). Trimming left V 5 bases short and J 3 bases short, with 14 bases between. The CDR3 sequence is 14 residues long. Germline lookup yields CDR1 MNHEY and CDR2 SVGAGI. The CDR3 DNA is TGTGCCAGCAGTCCAAAGGGACATTTCTACGAGCAGTACTTC. Translation gives CASSPKGHFYEQYF.

The J gene is TRBJ2-1, the V gene TRBV2, with 10 bases lining up with TRBD2. The junction had 8 bases not matched to a gene; V was cut back by 6 bases and J by 6 bases. Germline CDR1 SNHLY, CDR2 FYNNEI. This CDR3 is 15 amino acids long. The CDR3 bases are TGTGCCAGCAGCCCGAGGACTAGCGGCACCAATGAGCAGTTCTTC. Translating it yields CASSPRTSGTNEQFF.

V is TRBV5-1 and J is TRBJ2-6; D is unclear. With 6 bases removed from V and 1 base from J, the gap between germline ends came to 11 bases. Germline V CDR1 and CDR2: SGHRS, YFSETQ. The CDR3 length is 15 residues. The CDR3 bases are TGCGCCAGCAAAGAGCTCCCTTCTGGGGCCAACGTCCTGACTTTC. This sequence encodes CASKELPSGANVLTF.

CDR3 coding DNA: TGTGCCAGCAGTTACCAGTTAGGGCAGCCCCAGCATTTT. This encodes CASSYQLGQPQHF. The chain joins TRBV6-6 to TRBJ1-5; D gene uncertain. Germline CDR1 and CDR2: MNHNY and SVGAGI (reference sequence). With 2 bases removed from V and 7 bases from J, the gap between germline ends came to 9 bases. The CDR3 sequence is 13 residues long.

This clone was detected a few times. The chain carries TRBV6-1 and TRBJ1-1; 8 positions match TRBD1. The germline gives CDR1 MNHNS, CDR2 SASEGT. The ends lost 5 bases at V and 12 bases at J; junction bases unmatched: 5. The CDR3 loop spans 11 amino acids. DNA for the CDR3: TGTGCCAGCAGTAGAGGACAGGGTACTTTCTTT. This translates into CASSRGQGTFF.

This clone came up a few times. The chain has TRBV2 and TRBJ2-1, with D possibly being TRBD1 (6 bases). CDR3 length equals 15 residues. CDR1 and CDR2 (germline): SNHLY, FYNNEI. Trimming stripped 5 bases from V and 4 bases from J, with 15 bases between. In DNA form, the CDR3 reads TGTGCCAGCAGTCGGACAGTTGGGGAATACAATGAGCAGTTCTTC. It is translated as CASSRTVGEYNEQFF. The complete variable domain, with remaining parts taken from reference TRBV2 and TRBJ2-1, reads EPEVTQTPSHQVTQMGQEVILRCVPISNHLYFYWYRQILGQKVEFLVSFYNNEISEKSEIFDDQFSVERPDGSNFTLKIRSTKLEDSAMYFCASSRTVGEYNEQFFGPGTRLTVL.

As to this clone: Other nucleotide sequences from this sample produce the same CDR3. The chain combines TRBV18 with TRBJ2-2, with D perhaps TRBD2 (5 bases). This CDR3 is 14 amino acids long. Trimming pared 3 bases from V and 3 bases from J, leaving 8 bases between. CDR1 is KGHSH and CDR2 is LQKENI in the germline V gene. Here the CDR3 reads CASSPRADTGELFF. Here the CDR3 DNA reads TGTGCCAGCTCACCGAGGGCGGACACCGGGGAGCTGTTTTTT.

The V and J genes are TRBV9 and TRBJ2-7, with 11 bases lining up with TRBD1. The length of the CDR3 is 15 residues. The germline V gene has CDR1 SGDLS and CDR2 YYNGEE. The V and J ends lost 0 bases and 7 bases, in that order; junction bases with no gene match: 6. CDR3 in DNA: TGTGCCAGCAGCGTAGGGACAGGGGGCCTCTTTGAGCAGTACTTC. It codes for CASSVGTGGLFEQYF.

This sequence joins TRBV7-9 and TRBJ2-5; tentative D call: TRBD1 (5 bases). The length of the CDR3 is 13 residues. The V and J ends lost 5 bases and 5 bases respectively, with 12 bases between them. CDR1 and CDR2 from the germline V gene are SEHNR and FQNEAQ (reference sequence). The CDR3 here is CASSLQGVETQYF. The CDR3 bases are TGTGCCAGCAGCCTCCAGGGTGTGGAGACCCAGTACTTC.

CDR3 sequence (DNA): TGTGCCAGCAGTGAACAGCCAGCCTACGAGCAGTACTTC. Translating it yields CASSEQPAYEQYF. J is TRBJ2-7 and V is TRBV6-1; D gene ambiguous. Germline V gives CDR1 MNHNS, CDR2 SASEGT. The CDR3 consists of 13 residues. Trimming took off 2 bases at V and 2 bases at J, with 7 bases between the two ends.

The rearrangement links TRBV28 to TRBJ2-5; possibly TRBD2 for D (6 bases). Trimming took 3 bases from V and 1 from J, leaving 9 bases between them. Looked up from germline, CDR1 is MDHEN and CDR2 is SYDVKM. The CDR3 sequence is 14 residues long. The CDR3 DNA reads as TGTGCCAGCAGTTTGGGGGGAGGCCAAGAGACCCAGTACTTC. The encoded protein is CASSLGGGQETQYF.

The V gene is TRBV7-3, the J gene TRBJ2-2, with a tentative D call TRBD2 (5 bases). CDR3 length: 14 amino acids. The germline gives CDR1 SGHTA, CDR2 FQGTGA. Trimming took 5 bases from V and 7 from J, leaving 14 bases between them. DNA of the CDR3: TGTGCCAGCAGCAAGGACTCCCTGGGCGGGGAGCTGTTTTTT. Protein product: CASSKDSLGGELFF.

The chain carries TRBV5-6 and TRBJ1-5, with 9 bases lining up with TRBD1. CDR3 length: 13 residues. Losses at the gene ends were 4 bases for V and 5 bases for J; bases not matched to a gene: 1. Germline CDR1 SGHDT, CDR2 YYEEEE. This CDR3 is CASSRDRDQPQHF. CDR3 DNA sequence: TGTGCCAGCAGCCGGGACAGGGATCAGCCCCAGCATTTT.

This clone was recorded only once. The rearrangement joins TRBV5-1 to TRBJ2-5; TRBD2 is a possible D gene (6 bases). Trimming pared 1 base from V and 4 bases from J, leaving 8 bases between. Germline CDR1 SGHRS, CDR2 YFSETQ. CDR3 size: 13 residues. The CDR3 loop is CASSLRGRETQYF. DNA for the CDR3: TGCGCCAGCAGCTTGCGGGGGAGAGAGACCCAGTACTTC. Supplemented by reference TRBV5-1 and TRBJ2-5, the full variable domain reads KAGVTQTPRYLIKTRGQQVTLSCSPISGHRSVSWYQQTPGQGLQFLFEYFSETQRNKGNFPGRFSGRQFSNSRSEMNVSTLELGDSALYLCASSLRGRETQYFGPGTRLLVL.

This chain uses TRBV28 with TRBJ1-2; 7 bases are shared with TRBD1. With 4 bases clipped from V and 8 bases from J, the junction kept 7 bases outside the gene matches. Germline CDR1 MDHEN, CDR2 SYDVKM. The CDR3 runs to 13 residues. This chain's CDR3 is CASSSRQGVGYTF. The CDR3 nucleotides read TGTGCCAGCAGTTCCCGACAGGGAGTCGGCTACACCTTC.

A remark on this clone: The identical CDR3 is also encoded by other nucleotide sequences in the sample. The V call is TRBV9, the J call TRBJ2-1; 10 nucleotides align to TRBD2. In germline, CDR1 is SGDLS, CDR2 YYNGEE. The CDR3 consists of 15 residues. V was clipped by 2 bases and J by 5 bases; unmatched bases: 4. The CDR3 sequence is CASSVASGGHNEQFF. As DNA, the CDR3 is TGTGCCAGCAGCGTGGCTAGCGGGGGACACAATGAGCAGTTCTTC.

For this clone: An end of the junction does not agree with germline; a read error may underlie this. The V and J genes are TRBV6-4 and TRBJ1-3; 8 bases match TRBD1. Germline assignment: CDR1 MRHNA and CDR2 SNTAGT. CDR3 size: 10 residues. The chain's CDR3 is CASPDRARHF. CDR3 nucleotides: TGTGCCAGCCCGGACAGGGCCCGTCATTTT.

This clone showed up just once. The J gene is TRBJ1-3, the V gene TRBV4-1; D unresolved. Germline values: CDR1 MGHRA, CDR2 YSYEKL. V dropped 0 bases and J dropped 0 bases, with 15 bases sitting between them. This CDR3 is built from 18 residues. The CDR3 here is CASSQEQSRALSGNTIYF. The CDR3, as DNA: TGCGCCAGCAGCCAAGAGCAAAGTAGAGCGCTCTCTGGAAACACCATATATTTT.